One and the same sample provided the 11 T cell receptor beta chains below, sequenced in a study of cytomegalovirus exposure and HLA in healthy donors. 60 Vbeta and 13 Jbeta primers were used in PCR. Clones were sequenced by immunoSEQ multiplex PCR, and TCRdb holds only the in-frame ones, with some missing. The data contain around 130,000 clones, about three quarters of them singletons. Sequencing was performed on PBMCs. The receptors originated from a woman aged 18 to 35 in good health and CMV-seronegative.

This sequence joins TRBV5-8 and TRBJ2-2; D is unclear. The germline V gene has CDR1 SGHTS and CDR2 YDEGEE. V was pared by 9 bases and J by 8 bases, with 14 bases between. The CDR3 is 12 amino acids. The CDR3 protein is CATIGSRGELFF. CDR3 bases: TGTGCCACCATAGGATCGCGGGGGGAGCTGTTTTTT.

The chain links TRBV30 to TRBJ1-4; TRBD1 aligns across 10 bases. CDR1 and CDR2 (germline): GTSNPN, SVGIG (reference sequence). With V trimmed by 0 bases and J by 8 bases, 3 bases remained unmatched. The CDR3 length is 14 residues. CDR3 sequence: CAWSVDRGHEKLFF. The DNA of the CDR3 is TGTGCCTGGAGTGTCGACAGGGGGCACGAAAAACTGTTTTTT.

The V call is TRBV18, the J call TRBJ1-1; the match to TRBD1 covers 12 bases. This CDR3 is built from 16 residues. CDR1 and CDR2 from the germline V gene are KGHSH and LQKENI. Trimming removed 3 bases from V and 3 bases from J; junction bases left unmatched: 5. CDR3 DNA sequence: TGTGCCAGCTCACCCGGGACAGGGGGCTCGCACACTGAAGCTTTCTTT. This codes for CASSPGTGGSHTEAFF.

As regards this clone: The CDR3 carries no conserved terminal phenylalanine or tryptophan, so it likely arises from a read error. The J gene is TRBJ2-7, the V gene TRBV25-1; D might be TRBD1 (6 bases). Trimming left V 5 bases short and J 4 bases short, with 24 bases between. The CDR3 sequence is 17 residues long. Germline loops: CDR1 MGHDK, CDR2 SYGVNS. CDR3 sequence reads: CASSPPLGTMSGYEQYL. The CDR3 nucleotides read TGTGCCAGCAGTCCTCCTCTTGGGACAATGAGCGGTTACGAGCAGTACTTG.

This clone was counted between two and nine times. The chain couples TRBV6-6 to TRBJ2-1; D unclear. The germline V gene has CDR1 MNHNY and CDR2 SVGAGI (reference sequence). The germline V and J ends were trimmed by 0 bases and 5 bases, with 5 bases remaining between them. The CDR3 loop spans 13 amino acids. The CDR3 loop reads CASSYSRDNEQFF. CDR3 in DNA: TGTGCCAGCAGTTACTCGAGAGACAATGAGCAGTTCTTC.

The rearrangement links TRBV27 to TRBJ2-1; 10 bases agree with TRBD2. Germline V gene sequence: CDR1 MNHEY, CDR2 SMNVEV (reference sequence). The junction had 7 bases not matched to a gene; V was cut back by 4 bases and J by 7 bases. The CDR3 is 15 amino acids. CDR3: CASSSPGLASNEQFF. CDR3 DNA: TGTGCCAGCAGTTCCCCGGGACTAGCGTCAAATGAGCAGTTCTTC.

The CDR3: CASSLAEREGGGTQYF. The CDR3 nucleotides read TGTGCCAGCAGCTTGGCCGAGCGGGAGGGCGGGGGGACCCAGTACTTC. V is TRBV5-4 and J is TRBJ2-5; 10 positions agree with TRBD2. The germline gives CDR1 SGHNT, CDR2 YYREEE (reference sequence). The J segment lost 7 bases and the V segment lost 0 bases, leaving 9 bases of the junction unmatched. CDR3 length: 16 amino acids.

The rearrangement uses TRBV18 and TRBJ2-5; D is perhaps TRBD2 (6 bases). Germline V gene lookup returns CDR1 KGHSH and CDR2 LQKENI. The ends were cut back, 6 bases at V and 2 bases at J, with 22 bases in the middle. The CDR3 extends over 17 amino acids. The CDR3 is CASSRTREQQIQETQYF. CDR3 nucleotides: TGTGCCAGCTCTCGTACCCGGGAGCAGCAGATACAAGAGACCCAGTACTTC.

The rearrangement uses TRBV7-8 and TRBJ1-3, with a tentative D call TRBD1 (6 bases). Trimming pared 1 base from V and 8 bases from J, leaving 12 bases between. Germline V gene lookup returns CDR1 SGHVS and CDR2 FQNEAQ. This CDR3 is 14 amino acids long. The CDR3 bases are TGTGCCAGCAGCTTAGTTCCAGGGGTGCACACCATATATTTT. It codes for CASSLVPGVHTIYF.

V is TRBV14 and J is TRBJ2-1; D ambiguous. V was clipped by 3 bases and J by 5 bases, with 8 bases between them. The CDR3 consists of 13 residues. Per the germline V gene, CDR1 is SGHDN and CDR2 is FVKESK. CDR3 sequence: CASSHGGDNEQFF. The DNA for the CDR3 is TGTGCCAGCAGCCACGGTGGAGACAATGAGCAGTTCTTC.

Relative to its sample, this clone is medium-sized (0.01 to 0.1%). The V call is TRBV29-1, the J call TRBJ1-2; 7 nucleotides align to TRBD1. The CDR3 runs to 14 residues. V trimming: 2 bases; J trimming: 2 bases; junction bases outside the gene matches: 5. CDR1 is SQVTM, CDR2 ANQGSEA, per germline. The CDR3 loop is CSVEQKDRNYGYTF. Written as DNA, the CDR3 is TGCAGCGTTGAACAGAAGGACAGGAACTATGGCTACACCTTC.